A selection of T cell receptor beta chains follows, all from one sample in a study of PD-L1 blockade in urothelial cancer. This table comes from immunoSEQ multiplex PCR, and its TCRdb copy is limited to in-frame clones, with some not included. This sample yields about 79,000 clones, of which about 85% are seen a single time; more than 6.5% belongs to the top ten. Here the sequenced sample was PBMCs, taken around atezolizumab (anti-PD-L1) treatment. Receptor source: a man aged 40-55 years with urothelial cancer. Each CDR3 is given with its conserved first and last residue. Each record gives: D gene, J gene, clone size, V gene, CDR3 DNA, CDR3 protein. The D gene is left open where the match is weak. Size tells how often a clone was seen (once, few, many) or the class of an expanded clone, and some rows leave it out.

D: TRBD1
J: TRBJ2-1
size: few
V: TRBV29-1
DNA: TGCAGCGTTGGGAGGTGGGACAGGAGTTTCCATGAGCAGTTCTTC
CDR3: CSVGRWDRSFHEQFF

D: TRBD2
J: TRBJ2-7
size: .
V: TRBV5-1
DNA: TGCGCCAGCAGCTTCGGCGGGAGCTCCTACGAGCAGTACTTC
CDR3: CASSFGGSSYEQYF

D: .
J: TRBJ1-4
size: .
V: TRBV28
DNA: TGTGCCAGCACTAGGCAGGGGTTCAGTAATGAAAAACTGTTTTTT
CDR3: CASTRQGFSNEKLFF

D: .
J: TRBJ1-5
size: .
V: TRBV28
DNA: TGTGCCAGCAGTCGTACGGGACAACCTAATCAGCCCCAGCATTTT
CDR3: CASSRTGQPNQPQHF

D: .
J: TRBJ1-1
size: .
V: TRBV6-5
DNA: TGTGCCAGCAGACGCTACAACACTGAAGCTTTCTTT
CDR3: CASRRYNTEAFF

D: .
J: TRBJ2-7
size: .
V: TRBV4-1
DNA: TGCGCCAGCAGCCAAGATCTAAGAGCCTACGAGCAGTACTTC
CDR3: CASSQDLRAYEQYF

D: TRBD1
J: TRBJ2-4
size: .
V: TRBV28
DNA: TGTGCCAGCCTGGTGACAGGGGCAGACATTCAGTACTTC
CDR3: CASLVTGADIQYF

D: TRBD2
J: TRBJ2-6
size: few
V: TRBV2
DNA: TGTGCCAGCAGTGAAGCGCTTAGGGCGGGAGGGCCCCCCGGGGCCAACGTCCTGACTTTC
CDR3: CASSEALRAGGPPGANVLTF

D: TRBD1
J: TRBJ1-2
size: .
V: TRBV5-4
DNA: TGTGCCAGCAGCTCGAGGACAGGGAACTATGGCTACACCTTC
CDR3: CASSSRTGNYGYTF

D: .
J: TRBJ1-2
size: once
V: TRBV6-6
DNA: TGTGCCAGGGTTACTTCTTTCGGACTCTTTTGCAATGGCTACACCTTC
CDR3: CARVTSFGLFCNGYTF

D: .
J: TRBJ2-3
size: .
V: TRBV5-4
DNA: TGTGCCAGCAGCTTAAGAACAACCTTCACAGATACGCAGTATTTT
CDR3: CASSLRTTFTDTQYF

D: .
J: TRBJ1-2
size: .
V: TRBV2
DNA: TGTGCCACCAAACTTGATGGCTACACCTTC
CDR3: CATKLDGYTF

D: .
J: TRBJ2-4
size: .
V: TRBV5-6
DNA: TGTGCCAGCGGAGGAACAGGGAAGGGCATTCAGTACTTC
CDR3: CASGGTGKGIQYF

D: .
J: TRBJ1-5
size: .
V: TRBV7-2
DNA: TGTGCCAGCAGCCCCTGGGGGGTCGGCAATCAGCCCCAGCATTTT
CDR3: CASSPWGVGNQPQHF

D: .
J: TRBJ1-1
size: .
V: TRBV6-1
DNA: TGTGCCAGCGGGAGGGACCCCACTGAAGCTTTCTTT
CDR3: CASGRDPTEAFF

D: TRBD1
J: TRBJ1-1
size: .
V: TRBV11-1
DNA: TGTGCCAGCAGCTTACGTGTGGGACAGGGGGTTCGGTCCACTGAAGCTTTCTTT
CDR3: CASSLRVGQGVRSTEAFF

D: TRBD2
J: TRBJ2-7
size: .
V: TRBV6-5
DNA: TGTGCCAGCAGTTACGGGAGGGGTCCCCCCCACTACGAGCAGTACTTC
CDR3: CASSYGRGPPHYEQYF

D: TRBD2
J: TRBJ2-3
size: few
V: TRBV5-6
DNA: TGTGCCAGCAGCTTTCAAGGACGCGGGAGGCTCAGCACAGATACGCAGTATTTT
CDR3: CASSFQGRGRLSTDTQYF

D: .
J: TRBJ2-5
size: .
V: TRBV9
DNA: TGTGCCAGCAGCGTCGGCGGTCGCCAAGAGACCCAGTACTTC
CDR3: CASSVGGRQETQYF

D: TRBD1
J: TRBJ2-7
size: .
V: TRBV5-4
DNA: TGTGCCAGCAGCCTCCGGACAGGCGCACAGTACTTC
CDR3: CASSLRTGAQYF